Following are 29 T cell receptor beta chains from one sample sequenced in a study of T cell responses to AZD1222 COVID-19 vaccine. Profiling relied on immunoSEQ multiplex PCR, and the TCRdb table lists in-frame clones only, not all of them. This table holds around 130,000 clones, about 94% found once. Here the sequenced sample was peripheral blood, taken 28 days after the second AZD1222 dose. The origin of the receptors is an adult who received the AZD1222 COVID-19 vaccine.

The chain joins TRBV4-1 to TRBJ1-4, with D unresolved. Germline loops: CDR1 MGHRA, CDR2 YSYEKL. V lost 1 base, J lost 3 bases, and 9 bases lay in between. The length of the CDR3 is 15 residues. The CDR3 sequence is CASSQVVSANEKLFF. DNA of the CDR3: TGCGCCAGCAGCCAAGTGGTTTCAGCTAATGAAAAACTGTTTTTT.

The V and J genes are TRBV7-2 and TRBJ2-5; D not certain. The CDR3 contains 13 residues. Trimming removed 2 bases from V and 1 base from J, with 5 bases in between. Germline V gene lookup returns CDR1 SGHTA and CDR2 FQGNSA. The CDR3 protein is CASSLLVQETQYF. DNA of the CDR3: TGTGCCAGCAGCTTACTCGTCCAAGAGACCCAGTACTTC.

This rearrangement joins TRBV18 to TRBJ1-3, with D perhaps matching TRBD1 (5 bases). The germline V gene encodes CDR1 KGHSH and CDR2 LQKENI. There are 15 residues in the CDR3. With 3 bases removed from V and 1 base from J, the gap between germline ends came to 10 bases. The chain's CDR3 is CASSPLQGSGNTIYF. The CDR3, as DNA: TGTGCCAGCTCACCTCTGCAGGGTTCTGGAAACACCATATATTTT.

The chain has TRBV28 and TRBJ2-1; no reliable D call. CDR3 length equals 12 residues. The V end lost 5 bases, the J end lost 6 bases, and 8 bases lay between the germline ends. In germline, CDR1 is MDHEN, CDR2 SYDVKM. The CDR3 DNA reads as TGTGCCAGCAGTAGGTCAAGCAATGAGCAGTTCTTC. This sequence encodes CASSRSSNEQFF.

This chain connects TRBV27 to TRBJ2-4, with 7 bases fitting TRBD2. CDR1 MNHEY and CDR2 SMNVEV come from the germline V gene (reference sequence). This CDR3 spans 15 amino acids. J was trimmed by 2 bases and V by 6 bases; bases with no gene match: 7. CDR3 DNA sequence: TGTGCCAGCAGCTGGAGCGGGGAGACCAAAAACATTCAGTACTTC. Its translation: CASSWSGETKNIQYF.

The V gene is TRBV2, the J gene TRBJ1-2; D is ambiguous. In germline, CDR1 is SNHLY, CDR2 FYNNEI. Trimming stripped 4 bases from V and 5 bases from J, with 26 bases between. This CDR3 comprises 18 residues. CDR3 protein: CASSAYGGQPWSDYGYTF. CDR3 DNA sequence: TGTGCCAGCAGTGCCTACGGTGGCCAGCCATGGTCTGATTATGGCTACACCTTC.

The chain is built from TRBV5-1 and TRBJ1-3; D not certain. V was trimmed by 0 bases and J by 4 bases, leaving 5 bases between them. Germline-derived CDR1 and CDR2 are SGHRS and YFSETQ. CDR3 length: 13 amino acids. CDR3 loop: CASSLGYGNTIYF. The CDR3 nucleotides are TGCGCCAGCAGCTTGGGGTACGGAAACACCATATATTTT.

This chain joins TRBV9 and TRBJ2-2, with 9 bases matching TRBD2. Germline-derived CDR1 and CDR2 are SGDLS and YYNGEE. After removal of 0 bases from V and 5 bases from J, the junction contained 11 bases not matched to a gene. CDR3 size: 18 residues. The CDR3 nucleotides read TGTGCCAGCAGCGTAGGTTGGGGTAGCGGGAGTGGTACCGGGGAGCTGTTTTTT. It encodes CASSVGWGSGSGTGELFF.

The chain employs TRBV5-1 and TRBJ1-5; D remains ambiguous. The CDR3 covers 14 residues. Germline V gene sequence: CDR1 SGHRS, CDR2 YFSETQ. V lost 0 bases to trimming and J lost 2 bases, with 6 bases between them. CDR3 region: CASSLEPGNQPQHF. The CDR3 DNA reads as TGCGCCAGCAGCTTGGAGCCAGGCAATCAGCCCCAGCATTTT.

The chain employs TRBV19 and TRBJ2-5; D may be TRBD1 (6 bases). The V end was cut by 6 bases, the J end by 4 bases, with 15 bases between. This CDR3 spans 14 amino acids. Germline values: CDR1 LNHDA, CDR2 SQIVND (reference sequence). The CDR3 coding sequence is TGTGCCAGTAGAAAGGACAGCAAGGGAGAGACCCAGTACTTC. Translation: CASRKDSKGETQYF.

CDR3 in amino acids: CASSLAGWQNNEQFF. In DNA, the CDR3 is TGCGCCAGCAGCTTGGCCGGTTGGCAGAACAATGAGCAGTTCTTC. The chain uses TRBV5-1 and TRBJ2-1; no definite D call. V lost 0 bases to trimming and J lost 5 bases, with 12 bases between them. Germline V gene sequence: CDR1 SGHRS, CDR2 YFSETQ. This CDR3 is built from 15 residues. The full variable domain, rest sourced from reference TRBV5-1 and TRBJ2-1, is KAGVTQTPRYLIKTRGQQVTLSCSPISGHRSVSWYQQTPGQGLQFLFEYFSETQRNKGNFPGRFSGRQFSNSRSEMNVSTLELGDSALYLCASSLAGWQNNEQFFGPGTRLTVL.

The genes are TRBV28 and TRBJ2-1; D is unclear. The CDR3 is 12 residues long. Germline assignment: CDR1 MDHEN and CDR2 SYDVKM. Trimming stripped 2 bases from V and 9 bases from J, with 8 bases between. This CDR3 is CASSLNSPEQFF. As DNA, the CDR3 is TGTGCCAGCAGTTTAAATAGTCCTGAGCAGTTCTTC.

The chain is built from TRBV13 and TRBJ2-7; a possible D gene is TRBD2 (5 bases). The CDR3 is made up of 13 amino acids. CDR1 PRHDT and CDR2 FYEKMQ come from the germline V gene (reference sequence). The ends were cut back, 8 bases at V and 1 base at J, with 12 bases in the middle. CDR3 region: CASRKGVSYEQYF. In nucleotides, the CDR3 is TGTGCCAGCCGGAAGGGAGTGTCCTACGAGCAGTACTTC.

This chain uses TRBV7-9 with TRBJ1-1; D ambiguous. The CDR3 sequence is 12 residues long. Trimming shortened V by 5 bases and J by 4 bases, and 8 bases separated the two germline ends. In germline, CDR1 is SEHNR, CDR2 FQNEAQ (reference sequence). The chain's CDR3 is CASSVQSTEAFF. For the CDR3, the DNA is TGTGCCAGCAGCGTTCAGAGCACTGAAGCTTTCTTT.

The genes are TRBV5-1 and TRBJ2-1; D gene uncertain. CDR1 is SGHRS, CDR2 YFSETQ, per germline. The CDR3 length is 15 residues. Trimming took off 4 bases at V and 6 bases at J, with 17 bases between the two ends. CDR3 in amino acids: CASSPRTRAFNEQFF. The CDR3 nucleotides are TGCGCCAGCAGCCCGAGGACCAGAGCGTTCAATGAGCAGTTCTTC.

The CDR3, as DNA: TGTGCCAGCTCACCACTTGGCCAGGTGTACACAGATACGCAGTATTTT. The encoded protein is CASSPLGQVYTDTQYF. The chain joins TRBV18 to TRBJ2-3; D call uncertain. Trimming removed 1 base at V and 2 bases at J, with 13 bases between. Per the germline V gene, CDR1 is KGHSH and CDR2 is LQKENI. The CDR3 consists of 16 residues.

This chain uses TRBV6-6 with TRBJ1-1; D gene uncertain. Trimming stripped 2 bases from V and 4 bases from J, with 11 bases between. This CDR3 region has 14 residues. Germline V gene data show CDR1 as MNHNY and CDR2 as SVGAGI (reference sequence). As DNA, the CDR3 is TGTGCCAGCAGTTACGGGCACCCCGGCACTGAAGCTTTCTTT. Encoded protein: CASSYGHPGTEAFF.

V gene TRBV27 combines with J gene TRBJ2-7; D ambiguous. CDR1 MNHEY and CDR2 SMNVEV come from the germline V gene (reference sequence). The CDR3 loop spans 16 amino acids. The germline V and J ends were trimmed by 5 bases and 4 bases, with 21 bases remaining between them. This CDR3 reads CASSAGRSRIEYEQYF. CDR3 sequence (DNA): TGTGCCAGCAGTGCCGGACGGTCAAGAATCGAATACGAGCAGTACTTC.

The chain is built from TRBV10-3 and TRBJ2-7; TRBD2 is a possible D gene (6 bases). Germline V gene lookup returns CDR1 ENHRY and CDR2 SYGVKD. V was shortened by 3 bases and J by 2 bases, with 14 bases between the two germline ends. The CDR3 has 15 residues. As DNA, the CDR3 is TGTGCCATCAGTGAAGAGCGGGCACGTACCTACGAGCAGTACTTC. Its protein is CAISEERARTYEQYF.

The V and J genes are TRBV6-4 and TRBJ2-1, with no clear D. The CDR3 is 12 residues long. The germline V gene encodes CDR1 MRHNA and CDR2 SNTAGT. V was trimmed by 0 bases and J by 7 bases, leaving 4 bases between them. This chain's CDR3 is CASSDSWNEQFF. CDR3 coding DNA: TGTGCCAGCAGTGACTCCTGGAATGAGCAGTTCTTC.

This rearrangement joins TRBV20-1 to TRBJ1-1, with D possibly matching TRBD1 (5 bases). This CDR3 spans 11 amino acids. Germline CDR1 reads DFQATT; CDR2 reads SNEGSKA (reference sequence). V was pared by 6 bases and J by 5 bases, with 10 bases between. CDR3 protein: CSAGKGTEAFF. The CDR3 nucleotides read TGCAGTGCAGGGAAGGGGACTGAAGCTTTCTTT.

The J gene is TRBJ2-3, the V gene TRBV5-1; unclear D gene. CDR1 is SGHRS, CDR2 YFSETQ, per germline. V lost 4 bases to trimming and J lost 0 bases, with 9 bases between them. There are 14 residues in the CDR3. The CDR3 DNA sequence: TGCGCCAGCAGCCCTCTAACTAGCACAGATACGCAGTATTTT. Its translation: CASSPLTSTDTQYF.

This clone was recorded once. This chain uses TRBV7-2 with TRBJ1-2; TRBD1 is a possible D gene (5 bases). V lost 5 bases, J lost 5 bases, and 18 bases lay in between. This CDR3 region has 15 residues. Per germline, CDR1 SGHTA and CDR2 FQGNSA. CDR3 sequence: CASSLNDSPLYGYTF. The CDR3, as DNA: TGTGCCAGCAGCCTTAACGACAGTCCTCTTTATGGCTACACCTTC.

The CDR3 protein is CSASRAQKQYNEQFF. The DNA of the CDR3 is TGCAGTGCTAGTCGGGCGCAGAAACAATACAATGAGCAGTTCTTC. The chain combines TRBV20-1 with TRBJ2-1; D is unresolved. Germline V gene data show CDR1 as DFQATT and CDR2 as SNEGSKA (reference sequence). The CDR3 runs to 15 residues. Trimming cost V 3 bases and J 4 bases, with 16 bases left between them.

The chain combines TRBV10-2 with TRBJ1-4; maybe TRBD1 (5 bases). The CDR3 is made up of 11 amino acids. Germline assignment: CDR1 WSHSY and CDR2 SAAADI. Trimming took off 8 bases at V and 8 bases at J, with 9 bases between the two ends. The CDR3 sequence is CASRGGEKLFF. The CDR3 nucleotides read TGCGCCAGCCGGGGGGGGGAAAAACTGTTTTTT.

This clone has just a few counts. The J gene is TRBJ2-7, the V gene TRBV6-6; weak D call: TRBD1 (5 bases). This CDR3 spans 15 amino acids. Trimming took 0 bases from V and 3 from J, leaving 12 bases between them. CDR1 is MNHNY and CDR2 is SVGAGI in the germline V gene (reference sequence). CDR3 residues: CASSYSGQGYYEQYF. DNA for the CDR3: TGTGCCAGCAGTTACTCGGGGCAGGGTTACTACGAGCAGTACTTC.

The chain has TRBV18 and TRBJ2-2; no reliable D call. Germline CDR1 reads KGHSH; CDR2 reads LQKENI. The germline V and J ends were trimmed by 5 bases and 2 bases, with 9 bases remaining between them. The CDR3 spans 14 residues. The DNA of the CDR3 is TGTGCCAGCTCATCGAAACCCAACACCGGGGAGCTGTTTTTT. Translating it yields CASSSKPNTGELFF.

The CDR3 loop is CASSETIGRIAKNIQYF. CDR3 bases: TGTGCCAGCAGTGAAACGATCGGGAGGATAGCCAAAAACATTCAGTACTTC. J is TRBJ2-4 and V is TRBV27; 7 bases are a match to TRBD2. J gave up 0 bases and V 5 bases, and 10 bases lay outside the gene matches. CDR1 is MNHEY, CDR2 SMNVEV, per germline (reference sequence). The CDR3 is made up of 17 amino acids.

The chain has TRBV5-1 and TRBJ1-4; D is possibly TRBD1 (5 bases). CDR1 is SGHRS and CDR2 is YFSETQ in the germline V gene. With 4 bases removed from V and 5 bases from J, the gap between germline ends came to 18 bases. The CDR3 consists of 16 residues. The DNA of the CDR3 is TGCGCCAGCAGCCTTCAACCAGGGTCCGCAAATGAAAAACTGTTTTTT. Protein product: CASSLQPGSANEKLFF.